This T cell receptor beta chain originates from a study of cytotoxic CD8 clonotypes in ibrutinib-treated CLL (dated by TCRdb to the early 2020s). Notes on the research overall: The cohort had 11 relapsed/refractory and 15 treatment-naive patients; some 17 were IGHV unmutated. Partial responses were observed in 24 patients and complete responses in 2; after a median follow-up of roughly 72 months, remission was maintained in some 14 patients and progression was observed in roughly twelve. Every sample from remission and from progressive disease was obtained while the patients were still on ibrutinib. Cryopreserved peripheral blood mononuclear cells were obtained prior to treatment, at the time of response, and at either disease progression or sustained remission. Longitudinal samples were available for 26 of the 86 trial participants. On average, each sample yielded roughly 260,000 productive templates and about 94,000 productive rearrangements. The response samples were drawn at a median of roughly eleven months into treatment, with a range of roughly 6 to 36 months. The study at large found these results: Public clonotypes were rare and either shrank or stayed stable during treatment, and the rise in clonality at ibrutinib response reflected expansion of private clonotypes. Clonality rose at ibrutinib response, remained stable during sustained remission, and dropped back toward baseline at progression. Sustained-remission and progressing patients did not have matched sampling times, and lymph node repertoires were not examined. At baseline, clonality was higher than in age-matched healthy donors and showed a strong correlation with circulating CD8+ T-cell counts.

CDR1 and CDR2, per the germline V gene (reference sequence), are MNHNY and SVGAGI. Including the terminal cysteine and phenylalanine, the CDR3 comprises 14 residues. Solely the CDR3 DNA is kept, with 42 bases framed from the first base. V ends up 6 bases short and J 6 bases short, with an unmatched junction base count of 4. Points on this clone: It has no known antigen specificity. It has no much larger one-base neighbor in the sample; base qualities were not kept.

The goal of deep resolution MiSeq sequencing was a depth between 1 in 1 million and 1 in 200,000 T cells, and coverage averaged 10x per clonotype. The immunoSEQ hsTCRB Kit was used to generate the TCR beta libraries. The paper's data handling went like this. Data were analyzed with ImmunoSEQ Data Assistant and ImmunoSEQ Analyzer, with V, D and J genes assigned per IMGT definitions. Clonality, which ranges from 0 to 1, was calculated as one minus the normalized Shannon entropy of productive rearrangement frequencies. Only overrepresented clonotypes making up at least 0.05% of the repertoire of each patient were included in the public clonotype analysis. Repertoires from around 13 age-matched healthy donors in immuneACCESS were used as clonality controls. TCRdb holds this immuneACCESS table with in-frame rearrangements only. Some clones are missing; in checked studies, unresolved V genes explain under half, and the rest has no known cause. V and J calls and clone size follow that table, whereas D and trimming were derived from the DNA. Counted in this sample were 100,000 to 150,000 clones; around 85% of them appeared once. Of the sample, roughly 2% is held by the ten largest clones.

The time point label of this sample denotes: approximately 25 months on ibrutinib. Approximately 2 micrograms of genomic DNA were extracted from cryopreserved PBMCs for TCR beta library preparation. High-throughput TCR beta sequencing was performed on longitudinal blood samples from CLL patients receiving ibrutinib monotherapy. The patients were enrolled in a single-center, open-label phase 2 trial of ibrutinib monotherapy. The receptor comes from a human donor with chronic lymphocytic leukemia. The chain was built from TRBV6-6 and TRBJ1-6, with 8 bases in between that match TRBD1. The sample here was PBMCs, taken after 24 months of ibrutinib treatment. The CDR3 region reads CASSWDRPNSPLHF. At the DNA level, the sequence is TGTGCCAGCAGCTGGGACAGGCCTAATTCACCCCTCCACTTT.